A single sample gave rise to the 25 T cell receptor beta chains below, sequenced in a study of T-cell reconstitution after alpha-beta-depleted transplantation in children. The authors prepared the TCRbeta library with unique molecular identifiers. TCRdb recomputed calls from the PCR reads with MiXCR, one row per CDR3 protein. The table has hundreds of thousands of distinct CDR3 sequences, about 15% seen once. The source material was PBMCs, mostly from graft donor cells, sampled 360 days after TCRalphabeta/CD19-depleted stem cell transplant. Receptors originate from a male patient aged 2 to 9 who had a stem cell transplant for acute lymphoblastic leukemia, so the T cells may come from the graft donor.

The chain joins TRBV6-1 to TRBJ2-5; 8 bases are a match to TRBD1. The CDR3 covers 13 residues. CDR1 is MNHNS, CDR2 SASEGT, per germline. V shed 6 bases and J 5 bases; nucleotides not matched to a gene: 5. The CDR3: CASRRTGYETQYF. CDR3 nucleotides: TGTGCCAGCAGGAGGACAGGGTATGAGACCCAGTACTTC.

The sample holds a few counts of this clonotype. CDR3 protein: CASSYDRLRETQYF. The CDR3 coding sequence is TGTGCCAGCAGTTACGACCGTTTGAGAGAGACCCAGTACTTC. The rearrangement joins TRBV6-2 or TRBV6-3 to TRBJ2-5; D ambiguous. The CDR3 covers 14 residues. Trimming stripped 2 bases from V and 4 bases from J, with 11 bases between. From germline, CDR1 is MNHEY and CDR2 SVGEGT.

In this sample, this clonotype turned up a few times. V usage is TRBV28 and J usage is TRBJ1-2; no firm D call. From germline, CDR1 is MDHEN and CDR2 SYDVKM. The CDR3 spans 14 residues. V lost 8 bases, J lost 8 bases, and 21 bases lay in between. The CDR3, as DNA: TGTGCCAGCCGCCAAGGCGGGGAATATTACGGCTACACCTTC. Encoded protein: CASRQGGEYYGYTF.

This chain connects TRBV6-1 to TRBJ1-1; 7 bases fit TRBD1. In germline, CDR1 is MNHNS, CDR2 SASEGT. With V trimmed by 6 bases and J by 6 bases, 7 bases remained unmatched. CDR3 length equals 13 residues. Written as DNA, the CDR3 is TGTGCCAGCAGGGTACAGGGGTTCGCTGAAGCTTTCTTT. Encoded protein: CASRVQGFAEAFF.

The V gene is TRBV11-3, the J gene TRBJ2-1; no definite D call. The CDR3 extends over 14 amino acids. The germline CDR1 and CDR2 sequences are SGHNT and YENEEA. Trimming took off 5 bases at V and 0 bases at J, with 8 bases between the two ends. CDR3: CASSPSSSYNEQFF. The CDR3 DNA reads TGTGCCAGCAGCCCATCCAGCTCCTACAATGAGCAGTTCTTC. Combining the CDR3 with reference TRBV11-3 and TRBJ2-1 gives the whole variable domain EAGVVQSPRYKIIEKKQPVAFWCNPISGHNTLYWYLQNLGQGPELLIRYENEEAVDDSQLPKDRFSAERLKGVDSTLKIQPAELGDSAVYLCASSPSSSYNEQFFGPGTRLTVL.

This clonotype has a handful of counts. The rearrangement joins TRBV11-1 to TRBJ1-5; the D is unclear. Trimming cost V 6 bases and J 0 bases, with 3 bases left between them. Per the germline V gene, CDR1 is SGHAT and CDR2 is FQDESV (reference sequence). The CDR3 loop spans 12 amino acids. CDR3 residues: CASRNSNQPQHF. DNA for the CDR3: TGTGCCAGCAGGAATAGCAATCAGCCCCAGCATTTT.

This clonotype showed up many times. V gene TRBV6-5 combines with J gene TRBJ2-3; D ambiguous. Trimming shortened V by 6 bases and J by 2 bases, and 9 bases separated the two germline ends. There are 13 residues in the CDR3. From germline, CDR1 is MNHEY and CDR2 SVGAGI. The chain's CDR3 is CASRPKVTDTQYF. The CDR3 coding sequence is TGTGCCAGCAGACCGAAAGTCACAGATACGCAGTATTTT.

This clonotype was observed many times. The rearrangement uses TRBV7-6 and TRBJ1-3; no clear D. Deletions cut 2 bases from V and 4 bases from J, with 6 bases between. The CDR3 has 13 amino acids. The V gene's germline CDR1 is SGHVS and CDR2 FNYEAQ. The CDR3 sequence is CASSLNEGNTIYF. DNA for the CDR3: TGTGCCAGCAGCTTAAATGAGGGAAACACCATATATTTT.

This clonotype was detected only a few times. The chain has TRBV29-1 and TRBJ2-2; 7 bases map to TRBD2. CDR3 length equals 14 residues. V lost 6 bases, J lost 3 bases, and 7 bases stayed unmatched. The germline gives CDR1 SQVTM, CDR2 ANQGSEA. The CDR3 region is CSVGGSGDTGELFF. For the CDR3, the DNA is TGCAGCGTGGGGGGGAGTGGAGACACCGGGGAGCTGTTTTTT.

This sequence joins TRBV5-1 and TRBJ2-2, with D possibly matching TRBD1 (6 bases). Trimming cost V 3 bases and J 8 bases, with 14 bases left between them. The germline V gene encodes CDR1 SGHRS and CDR2 YFSETQ. The CDR3 is 14 residues long. The CDR3 region is CASSYGTIDGELFF. The CDR3 DNA is TGCGCCAGCAGCTACGGGACAATCGATGGGGAGCTGTTTTTT.

The chain joins TRBV5-1 to TRBJ2-7; 7 bases align to TRBD2. J gave up 2 bases and V 5 bases, and 10 bases lay outside the gene matches. Germline V gene lookup returns CDR1 SGHRS and CDR2 YFSETQ. The length of the CDR3 is 15 residues. CDR3 loop: CASRSGDRATYEQYF. The CDR3 coding sequence is TGCGCCAGCAGGAGCGGGGATCGGGCTACCTACGAGCAGTACTTC.

The genes are TRBV7-2 and TRBJ2-5, with D unclear. Germline V gene sequence: CDR1 SGHTA, CDR2 FQGNSA. CDR3 size: 15 residues. V lost 4 bases and J lost 1, with 13 bases in between. The DNA of the CDR3 is TGTGCCAGCAGCTCCGATTGGGGTGGCCAAGAGACCCAGTACTTC. Protein: CASSSDWGGQETQYF.

The chain uses TRBV7-8 and TRBJ2-1; 8 nucleotides line up with TRBD2. Germline values: CDR1 SGHVS, CDR2 FQNEAQ. There are 16 residues in the CDR3. J lost 9 bases, V lost 5 bases, and 15 bases had no gene match. CDR3 residues: CASSTYSGVIWGEQFF. The CDR3 region has the DNA TGTGCCAGCAGCACTTATAGCGGGGTCATCTGGGGTGAGCAGTTCTTC.

The sample holds one count of this clonotype. CDR3 coding DNA: TGCGCCAGCAGCCAAGGGTTAAACTACGAGCAGTACTTC. Amino acids: CASSQGLNYEQYF. The chain has TRBV4-3 and TRBJ2-7; D gene unclear. Germline V gene data show CDR1 as LGHNA and CDR2 as YSLEER. The CDR3 covers 13 residues. V lost 1 base to trimming and J lost 3 bases, with 7 bases between them.

This clonotype was seen only a few times. The chain links TRBV20-1 to TRBJ2-6, with TRBD2 matching over 8 bases. Germline V lookup: CDR1 DFQATT, CDR2 SNEGSKA (reference sequence). After removal of 2 bases from V and 0 bases from J, the junction contained 9 bases not matched to a gene. The CDR3 has 18 amino acids. The chain's CDR3 is CSARLHSGANSGANVLTF. In nucleotides, the CDR3 is TGCAGTGCTAGACTCCATAGCGGGGCTAACTCTGGGGCCAACGTCCTGACTTTC.

The chain recombines TRBV11-2 with TRBJ2-1; the D gene is possibly TRBD2 (7 bases). Trimming took off 1 base at V and 6 bases at J, with 13 bases between the two ends. The germline gives CDR1 SGHAT, CDR2 FQNNGV. The CDR3 contains 15 residues. The CDR3 DNA sequence: TGTGCCAGCAGCTTAGTAGGGGGGGGAGTCAATGAGCAGTTCTTC. It is translated as CASSLVGGGVNEQFF.

This rearrangement joins TRBV11-2 to TRBJ2-1; D possibly corresponds to TRBD2 (6 bases). Germline values: CDR1 SGHAT, CDR2 FQNNGV. The CDR3 consists of 16 residues. Trimming took off 1 base at V and 6 bases at J, with 16 bases between the two ends. DNA of the CDR3: TGTGCCAGCAGCTTAGTGGTCGGGAGTACCCCCAATGAGCAGTTCTTC. Its translation is CASSLVVGSTPNEQFF.

This clonotype occurred a few times. The chain couples TRBV10-3 to TRBJ2-3, with TRBD2 matching over 7 bases. The CDR3 covers 13 residues. The junction had 7 bases not matched to a gene; V was cut back by 8 bases and J by 5 bases. The germline V gene encodes CDR1 ENHRY and CDR2 SYGVKD. CDR3: CAIGAGEVDTQYF. The DNA for the CDR3 is TGTGCCATCGGGGCGGGAGAAGTAGATACGCAGTATTTT.

This sequence joins TRBV7-2 and TRBJ2-5, with 7 bases fitting TRBD2. Per germline, CDR1 SGHTA and CDR2 FQGNSA. Losses at the gene ends were 0 bases for V and 3 bases for J; bases not matched to a gene: 4. This CDR3 region has 15 residues. CDR3 nucleotides: TGTGCCAGCAGCTTAGCCCCTCTAGCGGAAGAGACCCAGTACTTC. Translated: CASSLAPLAEETQYF.

In its sample, this clonotype was seen a few times. No conserved phenylalanine or tryptophan is present at the end of the CDR3, so a read error is the likely explanation. The DNA is omitted, as the CDR3 cannot be located on it reliably, and the CDR3 follows TCRdb's listing. The chain combines TRBV12-3 or TRBV12-4 with TRBJ2-1; TRBD2, the D gene given by the table, was not confirmed from the DNA. The CDR3 is made up of 13 amino acids, end residues included. The CDR3 sequence is CASSSLLAGGPGI.

This clonotype has at least ten counts. This sequence joins TRBV20-1 and TRBJ2-2, with 12 bases that match TRBD2. This CDR3 has 16 amino acids. V was pared by 3 bases and J by 2 bases, with 4 bases of the junction left unmatched. Germline V lookup: CDR1 DFQATT, CDR2 SNEGSKA (reference sequence). Here the CDR3 reads CSASPSGGANTGELFF. The CDR3 nucleotides read TGCAGTGCTAGCCCTAGCGGGGGGGCAAACACCGGGGAGCTGTTTTTT.

V usage is TRBV6-5 and J usage is TRBJ2-1; possibly TRBD2 for D (5 bases). V lost 0 bases and J lost 4, with 13 bases in between. CDR3 length equals 16 residues. The germline CDR1 and CDR2 sequences are MNHEY and SVGAGI. CDR3 bases: TGTGCCAGCAGTTACTCACTAGTCCTCCCATACAATGAGCAGTTCTTC. Its translation is CASSYSLVLPYNEQFF.

This clonotype was seen a few times. The rearrangement uses TRBV6-6 and TRBJ1-4, with no clear D. The germline V gene encodes CDR1 MNHNY and CDR2 SVGAGI (reference sequence). The length of the CDR3 is 11 residues. Deletions cut 8 bases from V and 6 bases from J, with 7 bases between. The DNA for the CDR3 is TGTGCCAGCCAAGCGTATGAAAAACTGTTTTTT. Translated, it gives CASQAYEKLFF.

This clonotype has only a few counts. This chain uses TRBV10-3 with TRBJ2-5; TRBD2 matches at 7 bases. The CDR3 has 15 amino acids. Germline V gene sequence: CDR1 ENHRY, CDR2 SYGVKD. V was clipped by 11 bases and J by 0 bases; unmatched bases: 12. The CDR3 bases are TGTGCCGTTGCACGCGGGGGAGGGGACCAAGAGACCCAGTACTTC. Translated: CAVARGGGDQETQYF.

The chain links TRBV7-9 to TRBJ1-4; D not resolved. CDR3 length: 15 residues. The V and J ends lost 3 bases and 0 bases respectively, with 8 bases between them. CDR1 SEHNR and CDR2 FQNEAQ come from the germline V gene (reference sequence). The CDR3 region is CASSFRTATNEKLFF. The CDR3 DNA follows: TGTGCCAGCAGCTTCCGGACGGCAACTAATGAAAAACTGTTTTTT.